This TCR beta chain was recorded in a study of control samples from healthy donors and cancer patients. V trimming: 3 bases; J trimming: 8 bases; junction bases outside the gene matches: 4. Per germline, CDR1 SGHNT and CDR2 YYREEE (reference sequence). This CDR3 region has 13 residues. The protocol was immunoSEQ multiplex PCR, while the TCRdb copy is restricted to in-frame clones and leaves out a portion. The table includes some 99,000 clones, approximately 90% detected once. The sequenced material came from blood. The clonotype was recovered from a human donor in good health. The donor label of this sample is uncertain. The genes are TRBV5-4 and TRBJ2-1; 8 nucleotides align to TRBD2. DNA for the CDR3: TGTGCCAGCAGCTCCAGCGGGGGCTATGAGCAGTTCTTC. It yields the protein CASSSSGGYEQFF. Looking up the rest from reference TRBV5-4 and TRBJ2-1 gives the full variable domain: ETGVTQSPTHLIKTRGQQVTLRCSSQSGHNTVSWYQQALGQGPQFIFQYYREEENGRGNFPPRFSGLQFPNYSSELNVNALELDDSALYLCASSSSGGYEQFFGPGTRLTVL.